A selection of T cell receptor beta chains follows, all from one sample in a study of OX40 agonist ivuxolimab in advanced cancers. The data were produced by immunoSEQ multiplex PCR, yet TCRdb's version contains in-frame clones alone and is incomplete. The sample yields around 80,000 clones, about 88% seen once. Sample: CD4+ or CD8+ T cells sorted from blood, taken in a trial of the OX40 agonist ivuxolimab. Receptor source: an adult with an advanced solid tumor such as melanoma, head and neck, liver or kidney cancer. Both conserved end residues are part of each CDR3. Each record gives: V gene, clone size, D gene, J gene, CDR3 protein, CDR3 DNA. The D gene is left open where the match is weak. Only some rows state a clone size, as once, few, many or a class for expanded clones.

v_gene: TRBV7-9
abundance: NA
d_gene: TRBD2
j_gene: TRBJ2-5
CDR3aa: CASSPTSGQETQYF
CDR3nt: TGTGCCAGCAGCCCAACTAGCGGACAAGAGACCCAGTACTTC

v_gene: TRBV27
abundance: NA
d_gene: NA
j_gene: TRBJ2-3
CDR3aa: CASSLGGPYNTQYF
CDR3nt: TGTGCCAGCAGTTTAGGCGGGCCCTACAATACGCAGTATTTT

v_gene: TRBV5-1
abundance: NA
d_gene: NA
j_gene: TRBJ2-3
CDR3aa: CASSVPTGGGGTDTQYF
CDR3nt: TGCGCCAGCAGCGTACCCACAGGGGGGGGCGGCACAGATACGCAGTATTTT

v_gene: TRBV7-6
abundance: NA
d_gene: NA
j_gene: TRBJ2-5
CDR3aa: CASSPQRAFQETQYF
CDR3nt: TGTGCCAGCAGCCCACAACGGGCCTTCCAAGAGACCCAGTACTTC

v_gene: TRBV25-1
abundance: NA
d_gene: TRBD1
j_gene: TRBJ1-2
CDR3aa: CASSEFRTGDYGYTF
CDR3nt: TGTGCCAGCAGTGAATTTAGGACAGGCGACTATGGCTACACCTTC

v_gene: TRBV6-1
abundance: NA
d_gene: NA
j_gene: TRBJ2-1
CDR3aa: CASGTPEQFF
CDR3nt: TGTGCCAGCGGTACACCAGAGCAGTTCTTC

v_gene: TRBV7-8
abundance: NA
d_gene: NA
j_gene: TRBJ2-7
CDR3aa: CASSLRSPFYEQYF
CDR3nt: TGTGCCAGCAGCTTAAGGTCCCCCTTCTACGAGCAGTACTTC

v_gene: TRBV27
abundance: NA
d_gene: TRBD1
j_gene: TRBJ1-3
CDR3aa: CASSMTGAGNTIYF
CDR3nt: TGTGCCAGCAGTATGACAGGGGCTGGAAACACCATATATTTT

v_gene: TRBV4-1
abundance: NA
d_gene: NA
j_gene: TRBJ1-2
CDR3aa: CASSQGLGYTF
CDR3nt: TGCGCCAGCAGCCAAGGGCTCGGCTACACCTTC

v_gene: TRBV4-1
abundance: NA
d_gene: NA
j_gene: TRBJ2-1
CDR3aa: CASSQMTAYNEQFF
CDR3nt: TGCGCCAGCAGCCAAATGACAGCATACAATGAGCAGTTCTTC

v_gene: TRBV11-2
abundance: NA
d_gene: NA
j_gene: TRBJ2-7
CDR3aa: CASSLEPGSPQYF
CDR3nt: TGTGCCAGCAGCTTAGAACCAGGTTCTCCGCAGTACTTC

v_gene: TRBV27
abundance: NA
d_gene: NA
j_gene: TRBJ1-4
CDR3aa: CASSSGGGPNEKLFF
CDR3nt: TGTGCCAGCAGTTCCGGCGGGGGACCTAATGAAAAACTGTTTTTT

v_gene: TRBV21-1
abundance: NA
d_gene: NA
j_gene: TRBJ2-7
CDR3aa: CASSKGPGGYEQYF
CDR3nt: TGTGCCAGCAGCAAGGGACCTGGGGGCTACGAGCAGTACTTC

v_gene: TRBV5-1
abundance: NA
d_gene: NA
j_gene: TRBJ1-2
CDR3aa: CASSLDGPGYGYTF
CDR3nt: TGCGCCAGCAGCTTGGACGGACCTGGGTATGGCTACACCTTC

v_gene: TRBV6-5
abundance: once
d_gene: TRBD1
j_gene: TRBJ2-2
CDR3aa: CASGMRQGAWELFF
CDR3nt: TGTGCCAGCGGTATGCGACAGGGGGCTTGGGAGCTGTTTTTT

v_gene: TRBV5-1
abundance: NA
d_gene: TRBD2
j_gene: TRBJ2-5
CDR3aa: CASSLRLAGADQETQYF
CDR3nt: TGCGCCAGCAGCTTGCGACTAGCGGGAGCCGATCAAGAGACCCAGTACTTC

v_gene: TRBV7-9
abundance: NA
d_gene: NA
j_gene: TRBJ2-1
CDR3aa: CASSSPTPPIEQFF
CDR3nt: TGTGCCAGCAGCTCCCCAACACCGCCAATTGAGCAGTTCTTC

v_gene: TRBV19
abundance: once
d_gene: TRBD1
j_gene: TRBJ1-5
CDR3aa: CASKTGEDYQPQHF
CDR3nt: TGTGCCAGTAAGACAGGGGAGGACTATCAGCCCCAGCATTTT

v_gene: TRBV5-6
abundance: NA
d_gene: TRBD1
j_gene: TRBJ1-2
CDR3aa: CASSRTGGAFLGYTF
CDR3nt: TGTGCCAGCAGCCGAACAGGGGGCGCATTCCTAGGCTACACCTTC

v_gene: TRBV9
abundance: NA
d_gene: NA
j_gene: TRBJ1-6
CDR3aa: CASSYGIPGTSPLHF
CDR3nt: TGTGCCAGCAGCTACGGGATCCCCGGTACTTCACCCCTCCACTTT

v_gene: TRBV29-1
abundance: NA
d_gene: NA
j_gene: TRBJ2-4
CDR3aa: CSVVGQSVTKTVQYF
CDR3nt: TGCAGCGTTGTAGGCCAGAGTGTAACCAAAACGGTTCAGTACTTC

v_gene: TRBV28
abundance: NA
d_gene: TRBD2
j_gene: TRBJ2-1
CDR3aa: CASSNPGGNEQFF
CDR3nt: TGTGCCAGCAGTAACCCGGGGGGAAATGAGCAGTTCTTC

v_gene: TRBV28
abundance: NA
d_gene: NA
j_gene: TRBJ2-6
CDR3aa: CASKANSGANVLTF
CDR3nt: TGTGCCAGCAAGGCGAACTCTGGGGCCAACGTCCTGACTTTC

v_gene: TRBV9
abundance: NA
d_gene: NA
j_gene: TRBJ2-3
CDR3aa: CASSVTWTDTQYF
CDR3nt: TGTGCCAGCAGCGTGACGTGGACAGATACGCAGTATTTT

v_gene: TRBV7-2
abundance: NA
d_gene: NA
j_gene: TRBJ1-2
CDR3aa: CASSSPGTANYGYTF
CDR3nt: TGTGCCAGCAGTTCCCCTGGGACGGCCAACTATGGCTACACCTTC

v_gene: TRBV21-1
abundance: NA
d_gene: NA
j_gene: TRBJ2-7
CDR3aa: CASSKDGTALDEQYF
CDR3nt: TGTGCCAGCAGCAAAGACGGGACAGCCCTCGACGAGCAGTACTTC

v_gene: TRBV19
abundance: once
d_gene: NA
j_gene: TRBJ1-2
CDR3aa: CASSIQINYGYTF
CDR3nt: TGTGCCAGTAGTATTCAGATAAACTATGGCTACACCTTC

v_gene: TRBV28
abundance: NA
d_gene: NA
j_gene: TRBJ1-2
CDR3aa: CASMSLNRGGYTF
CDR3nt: TGTGCCAGCATGTCCCTAAATAGGGGTGGCTACACCTTC

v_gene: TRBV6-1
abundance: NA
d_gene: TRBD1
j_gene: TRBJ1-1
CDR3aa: CASRTGANTEAFF
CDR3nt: TGTGCCAGCAGGACAGGGGCGAACACTGAAGCTTTCTTT

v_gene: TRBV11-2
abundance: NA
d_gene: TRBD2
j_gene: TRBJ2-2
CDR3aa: CASSLLGGSTGELFF
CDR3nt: TGTGCCAGCAGCTTACTCGGGGGGAGTACCGGGGAGCTGTTTTTT

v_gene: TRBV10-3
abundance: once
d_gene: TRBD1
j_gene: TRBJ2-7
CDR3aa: CAISGTGRSYEQYF
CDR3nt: TGTGCCATCAGTGGGACAGGTAGGTCCTACGAGCAGTACTTC

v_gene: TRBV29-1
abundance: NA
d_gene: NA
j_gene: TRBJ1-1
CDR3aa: CSVRRGEASPGAFF
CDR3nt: TGCAGCGTGAGAAGGGGGGAGGCCTCGCCGGGAGCTTTCTTT

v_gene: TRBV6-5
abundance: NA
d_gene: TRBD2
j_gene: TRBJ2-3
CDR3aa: CASSYIASGRDTQYF
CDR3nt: TGTGCCAGCAGTTACATTGCCAGCGGGAGGGATACGCAGTATTTT

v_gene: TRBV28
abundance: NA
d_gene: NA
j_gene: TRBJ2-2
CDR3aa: CASSSSTGELFF
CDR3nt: TGTGCCAGCAGTTCTTCCACCGGGGAGCTGTTTTTT

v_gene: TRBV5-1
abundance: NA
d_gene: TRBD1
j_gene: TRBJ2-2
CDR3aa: CASSPRGGQGADTGELFF
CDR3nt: TGCGCCAGCAGCCCCCGTGGGGGACAGGGGGCGGACACCGGGGAGCTGTTTTTT

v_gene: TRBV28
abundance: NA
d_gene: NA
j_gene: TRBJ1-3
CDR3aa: CASTAGGRGNTIYF
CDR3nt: TGTGCCAGCACTGCGGGAGGACGTGGAAACACCATATATTTT

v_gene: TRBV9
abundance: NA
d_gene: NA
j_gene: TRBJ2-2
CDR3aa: CASSVRLNTGELFF
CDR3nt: TGTGCCAGCAGCGTGCGACTGAACACCGGGGAGCTGTTTTTT

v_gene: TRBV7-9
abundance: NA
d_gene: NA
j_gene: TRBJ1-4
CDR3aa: CASSSWVEKLFF
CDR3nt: TGTGCCAGCAGCTCCTGGGTTGAAAAACTGTTTTTT

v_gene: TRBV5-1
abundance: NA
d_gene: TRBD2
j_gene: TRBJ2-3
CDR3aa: CASSFPGTRDTNTQYF
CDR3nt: TGCGCCAGCAGCTTCCCCGGGACTAGGGACACGAATACGCAGTATTTT

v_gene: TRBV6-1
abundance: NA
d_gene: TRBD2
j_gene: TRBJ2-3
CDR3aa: CAGGSGGAGTDTQYF
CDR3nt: TGTGCCGGCGGTAGCGGGGGGGCTGGTACAGATACGCAGTATTTT

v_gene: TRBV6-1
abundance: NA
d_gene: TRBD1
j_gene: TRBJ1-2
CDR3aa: CASRTGLDYGYTF
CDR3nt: TGTGCCAGCCGGACAGGGCTTGACTATGGCTACACCTTC